This T cell receptor (beta chain) was observed in a study of blood T cells in healthy people across ages. The CDR3 is made up of 16 amino acids. Looked up from germline, CDR1 is MDHEN and CDR2 is SYDVKM. After removal of 4 bases from V and 7 bases from J, the junction contained 7 bases not matched to a gene. Sample-barcoded 5' priming and a J-beta primer mix drove a second PCR of roughly 6 to 12 cycles. TCRdb analysed the 5' RACE reads with MiXCR anew, one entry per CDR3 protein. The data show 1.6 million or so distinct CDR3 sequences, about 31% seen once. The sequence was obtained from a woman younger than 45 in good health. Specimen: blood. V is TRBV28 and J is TRBJ2-1, with 13 bases that match TRBD2. This CDR3 is CASSSTSGRAWNEQFF. Here the CDR3 DNA reads TGTGCCAGCAGTTCTACTAGCGGGAGGGCCTGGAATGAGCAGTTCTTC.